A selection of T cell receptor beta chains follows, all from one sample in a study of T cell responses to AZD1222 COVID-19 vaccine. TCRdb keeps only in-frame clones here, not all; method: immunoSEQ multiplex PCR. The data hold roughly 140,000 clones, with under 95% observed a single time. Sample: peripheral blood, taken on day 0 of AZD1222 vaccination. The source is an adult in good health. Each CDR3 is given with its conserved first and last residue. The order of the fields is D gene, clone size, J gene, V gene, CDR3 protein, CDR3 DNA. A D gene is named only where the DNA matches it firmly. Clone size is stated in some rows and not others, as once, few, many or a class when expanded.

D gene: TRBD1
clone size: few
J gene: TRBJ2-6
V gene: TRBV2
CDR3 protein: CASVKDRVSSGANVLTF
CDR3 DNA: TGTGCCAGCGTGAAGGACAGGGTTAGCTCTGGGGCCAACGTCCTGACTTTC

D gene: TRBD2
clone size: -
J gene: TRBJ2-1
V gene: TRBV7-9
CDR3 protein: CASSLAGGGYEQFF
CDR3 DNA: TGTGCCAGCAGCCTAGCGGGAGGAGGGTATGAGCAGTTCTTC

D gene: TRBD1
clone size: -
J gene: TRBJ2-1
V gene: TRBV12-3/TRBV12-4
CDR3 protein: CASSLGQGEQFF
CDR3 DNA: TGTGCCAGCAGTTTAGGACAGGGTGAGCAGTTCTTC

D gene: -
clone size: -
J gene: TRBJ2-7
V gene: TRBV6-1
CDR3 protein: CASSEAGQTLYEQYF
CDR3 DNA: TGTGCCAGCAGTGAAGCTGGGCAGACCCTCTACGAGCAGTACTTC

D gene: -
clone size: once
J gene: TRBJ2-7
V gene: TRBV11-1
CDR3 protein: CASSLVSYEQYF
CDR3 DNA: TGTGCCAGCAGCTTAGTTTCCTACGAGCAGTACTTC

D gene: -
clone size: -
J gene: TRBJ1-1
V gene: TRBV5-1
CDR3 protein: CASSRRDAWGEAFF
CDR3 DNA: TGCGCCAGCAGCCGAAGGGACGCCTGGGGTGAAGCTTTCTTT

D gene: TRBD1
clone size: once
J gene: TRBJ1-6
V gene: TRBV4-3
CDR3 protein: CASSLKTGGANSPLHF
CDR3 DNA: TGCGCCAGCAGCCTGAAGACAGGGGGCGCGAATTCACCCCTCCACTTT

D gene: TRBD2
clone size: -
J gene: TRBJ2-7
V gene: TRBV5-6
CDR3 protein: CASSPGGYEQYF
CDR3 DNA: TGTGCCAGCAGCCCGGGGGGCTACGAGCAGTACTTC

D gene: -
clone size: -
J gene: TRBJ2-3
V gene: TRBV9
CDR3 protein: CASSVGVGRSTDTQYF
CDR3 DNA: TGTGCCAGCAGCGTAGGGGTGGGGAGGAGCACAGATACGCAGTATTTT

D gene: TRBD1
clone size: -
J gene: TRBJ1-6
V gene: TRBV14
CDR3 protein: CASSHLPPGQTEPYNSPLHF
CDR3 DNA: TGTGCCAGCAGCCACCTTCCCCCGGGACAGACTGAACCCTATAATTCACCCCTCCACTTT

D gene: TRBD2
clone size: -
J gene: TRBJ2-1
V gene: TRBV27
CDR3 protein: CASSLSNSWTSGRIYYNEQFF
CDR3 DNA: TGTGCCAGCAGTTTATCGAATTCGTGGACTAGCGGGAGAATTTACTACAATGAGCAGTTCTTC

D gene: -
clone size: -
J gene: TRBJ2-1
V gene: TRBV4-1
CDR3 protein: CASSQDGGGRFF
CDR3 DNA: TGCGCCAGCAGCCAAGACGGGGGCGGGAGGTTCTTC

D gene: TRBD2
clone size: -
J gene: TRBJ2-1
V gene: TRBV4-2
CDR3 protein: CASSQEGSGTRPNEQFF
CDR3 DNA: TGTGCCAGCAGCCAAGAAGGGTCGGGGACTAGGCCAAATGAGCAGTTCTTC

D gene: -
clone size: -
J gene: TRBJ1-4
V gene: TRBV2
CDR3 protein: CASRGALNEKLFF
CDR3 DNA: TGTGCCAGCAGGGGGGCTCTTAATGAAAAACTGTTTTTT

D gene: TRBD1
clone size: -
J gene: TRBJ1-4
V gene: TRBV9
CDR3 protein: CASSLSGTGNEKLFF
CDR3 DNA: TGTGCCAGCAGCTTATCCGGGACAGGTAATGAAAAACTGTTTTTT

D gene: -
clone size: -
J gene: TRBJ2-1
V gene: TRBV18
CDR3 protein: CASSPEGGYNEQFF
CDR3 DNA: TGTGCCAGCTCACCGGAGGGGGGCTACAATGAGCAGTTCTTC

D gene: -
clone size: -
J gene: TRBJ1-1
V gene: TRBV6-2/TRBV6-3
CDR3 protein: CASSYGSKNTEAFF
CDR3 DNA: TGTGCCAGCAGTTATGGTAGTAAGAACACTGAAGCTTTCTTT

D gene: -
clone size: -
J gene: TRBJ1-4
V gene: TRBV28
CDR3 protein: CASSDRRNEKLFF
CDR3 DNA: TGTGCCAGCAGCGATCGGCGAAATGAAAAACTGTTTTTT

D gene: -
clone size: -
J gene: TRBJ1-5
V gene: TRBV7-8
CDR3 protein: CASSLEGLRGNQPQHF
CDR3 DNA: TGTGCCAGCAGCTTAGAGGGTCTTCGAGGCAATCAGCCCCAGCATTTT

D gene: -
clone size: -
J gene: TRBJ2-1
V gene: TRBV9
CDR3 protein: CASSGRASYNEQFF
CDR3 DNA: TGTGCCAGCAGCGGGAGGGCCTCCTACAATGAGCAGTTCTTC

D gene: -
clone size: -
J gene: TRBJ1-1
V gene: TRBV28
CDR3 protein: CASSLSTEAFF
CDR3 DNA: TGTGCCAGCAGTTTATCCACTGAAGCTTTCTTT

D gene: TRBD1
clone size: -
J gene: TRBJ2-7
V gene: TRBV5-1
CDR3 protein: CASSLSAGGDEQYF
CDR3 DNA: TGCGCCAGCAGCTTGTCGGCAGGGGGCGACGAGCAGTACTTC

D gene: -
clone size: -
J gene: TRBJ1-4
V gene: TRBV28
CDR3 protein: CATLGGATNEKLFF
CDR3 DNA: TGTGCCACCCTTGGAGGTGCAACTAATGAAAAACTGTTTTTT

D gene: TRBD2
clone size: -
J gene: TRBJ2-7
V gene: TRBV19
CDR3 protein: CASSIRQTSASSYEQYF
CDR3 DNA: TGTGCCAGTAGTATACGTCAGACTAGCGCGAGCTCCTACGAGCAGTACTTC

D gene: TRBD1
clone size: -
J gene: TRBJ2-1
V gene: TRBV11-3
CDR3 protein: CASSSGTGGELRYNEQFF
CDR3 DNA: TGTGCCAGCAGCTCCGGGACAGGGGGCGAATTGAGGTACAATGAGCAGTTCTTC

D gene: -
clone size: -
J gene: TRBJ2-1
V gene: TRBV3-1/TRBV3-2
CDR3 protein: CASSLRRSSYNEQFF
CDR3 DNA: TGTGCCAGCAGCCTGAGGAGAAGCTCCTACAATGAGCAGTTCTTC

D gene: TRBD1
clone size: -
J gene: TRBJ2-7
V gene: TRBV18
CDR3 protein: CASSPRGGQGAYEQYF
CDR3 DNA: TGTGCCAGCTCACCACGCGGGGGACAGGGCGCCTACGAGCAGTACTTC

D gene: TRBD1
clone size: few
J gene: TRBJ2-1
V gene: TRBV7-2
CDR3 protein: CASSGQGGSYNEQFF
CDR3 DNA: TGTGCCAGCAGCGGACAGGGCGGCTCCTACAATGAGCAGTTCTTC